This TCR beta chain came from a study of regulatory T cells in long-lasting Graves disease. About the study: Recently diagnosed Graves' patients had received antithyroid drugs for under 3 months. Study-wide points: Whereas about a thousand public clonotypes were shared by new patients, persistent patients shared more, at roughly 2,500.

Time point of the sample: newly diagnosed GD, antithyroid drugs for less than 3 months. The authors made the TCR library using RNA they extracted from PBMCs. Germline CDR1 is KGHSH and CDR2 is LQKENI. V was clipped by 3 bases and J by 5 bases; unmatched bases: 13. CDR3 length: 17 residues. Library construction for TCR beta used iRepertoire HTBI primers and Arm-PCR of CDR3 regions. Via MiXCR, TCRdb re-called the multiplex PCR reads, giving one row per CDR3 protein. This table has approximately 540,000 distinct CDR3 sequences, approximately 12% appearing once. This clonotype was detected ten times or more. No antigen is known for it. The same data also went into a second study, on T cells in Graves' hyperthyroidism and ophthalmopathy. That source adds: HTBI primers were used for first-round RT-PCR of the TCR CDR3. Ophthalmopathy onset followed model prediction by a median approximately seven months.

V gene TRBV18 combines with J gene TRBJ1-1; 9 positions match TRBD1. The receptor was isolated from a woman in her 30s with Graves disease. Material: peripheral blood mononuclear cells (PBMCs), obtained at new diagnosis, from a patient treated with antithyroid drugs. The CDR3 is CASSPLPLTGGGTEAFF. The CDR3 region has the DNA TGTGCCAGCTCACCGCTACCCTTGACAGGGGGTGGTACTGAAGCTTTCTTT.